Below, 9 T cell receptor beta chains from the same sample are listed, as sequenced in a study of blood T cell repertoires in COVID-19. Libraries were prepared by immunoSEQ multiplex PCR; TCRdb keeps only in-frame clonotypes and omits some of them. The sample has over 150,000 clones, around 86% seen once; the top ten hold under 9.5%. Sequenced sample: peripheral blood. The receptors here all came from a man over 45 with active or convalescent COVID-19.

This clone was seen just once. This chain uses TRBV9 with TRBJ1-4, with a weak D call TRBD1 (6 bases). Germline assignment: CDR1 SGDLS and CDR2 YYNGEE. The V end was cut by 1 base, the J end by 1 base, with 14 bases between. The CDR3 sequence is 17 residues long. CDR3 sequence (DNA): TGTGCCAGCAGCGTAAGCAGGGGTCTTTTAACTAATGAAAAACTGTTTTTT. Amino acids: CASSVSRGLLTNEKLFF.

This clone is a singleton in its sample. This sequence joins TRBV3-1 (or the pseudogene TRBV3-2) and TRBJ1-1; a weak D match, TRBD1 (5 bases). V lost 4 bases to trimming and J lost 1 base, with 13 bases between them. The germline gives CDR1 LGHDT, CDR2 YNNKEL (reference sequence). This CDR3 region has 15 residues. CDR3 in DNA: TGTGCCAGCAGCCCCCTTGGACAATCGAACACTGAAGCTTTCTTT. Translated, it gives CASSPLGQSNTEAFF.

V gene TRBV14 combines with J gene TRBJ2-5; D ambiguous. CDR1 and CDR2 from the germline V gene are SGHDN and FVKESK. The ends were cut back, 1 base at V and 7 bases at J, with 13 bases in the middle. The CDR3 has 14 amino acids. The CDR3 DNA follows: TGTGCCAGCAGCCAAGCAGATGGAGTGGGGACCCAGTACTTC. As protein: CASSQADGVGTQYF. Full variable domain (outside the CDR3, taken from reference TRBV14 and TRBJ2-5): EAGVTQFPSHSVIEKGQTVTLRCDPISGHDNLYWYRRVMGKEIKFLLHFVKESKQDESGMPNNRFLAERTGGTYSTLKVQPAELEDSGVYFCASSQADGVGTQYFGPGTRLLVL.

The chain uses TRBV28 and TRBJ2-1, with 9 bases lining up with TRBD1. Germline V gene data show CDR1 as MDHEN and CDR2 as SYDVKM. The CDR3 is 13 amino acids. V lost 9 bases, J lost 6 bases, and 6 bases stayed unmatched. CDR3 region: CASTGGASNEQFF. In DNA, the CDR3 is TGTGCCAGTACAGGGGGCGCTTCCAATGAGCAGTTCTTC.

The chain employs TRBV4-3 and TRBJ2-5; D ambiguous. V was pared by 0 bases and J by 4 bases, with 6 bases between. The CDR3 is 13 amino acids. Germline-derived CDR1 and CDR2 are LGHNA and YSLEER. CDR3 coding DNA: TGCGCCAGCAGCCAAGAATGGGCAGAGACCCAGTACTTC. Protein: CASSQEWAETQYF.

This chain uses TRBV29-1 with TRBJ2-1; possible D gene TRBD1, 5 bases. CDR1 and CDR2 (germline): SQVTM, ANQGSEA. Trimming cost V 4 bases and J 2 bases, with 12 bases left between them. This CDR3 has 14 amino acids. For the CDR3, the DNA is TGCAGCGTTGTTGGTGGGGCTACCTACAATGAGCAGTTCTTC. It specifies CSVVGGATYNEQFF.

V gene TRBV6-5 combines with J gene TRBJ2-1, with 9 bases aligning to TRBD2. The CDR3 is 13 amino acids. CDR1 MNHEY and CDR2 SVGAGI come from the germline V gene. V lost 6 bases, J lost 5 bases, and 2 bases stayed unmatched. This CDR3 reads CASRGLANNEQFF. The CDR3 region has the DNA TGTGCCAGCAGAGGACTAGCGAACAATGAGCAGTTCTTC.

V usage is TRBV25-1 and J usage is TRBJ2-1; the match to TRBD2 covers 8 bases. This CDR3 region has 14 residues. Losses at the gene ends were 6 bases for V and 5 bases for J; bases not matched to a gene: 6. Germline CDR1 and CDR2: MGHDK and SYGVNS. CDR3 sequence (DNA): TGTGCCAGCAGCCTTAGCGGGGTCAACAATGAGCAGTTCTTC. Amino acids: CASSLSGVNNEQFF.

This clone has just a few counts. The chain links TRBV7-9 to TRBJ2-5, with TRBD1 matching 7 bases. There are 13 residues in the CDR3. Germline trimming cut 4 bases from V and 5 bases from J; bases unmatched to any gene: 4. Germline V lookup: CDR1 SEHNR, CDR2 FQNEAQ (reference sequence). CDR3 in amino acids: CASSSDRWETQYF. The CDR3 region has the DNA TGTGCCAGCAGCTCGGACAGGTGGGAGACCCAGTACTTC.